A selection of T cell receptor beta chains follows, all from one sample in a study of Ad26.COV2.S vaccination and SARS-CoV-2 variants. The data were produced by immunoSEQ multiplex PCR, yet TCRdb's version contains in-frame clones alone and is incomplete. The sample lists roughly 350,000 clones, roughly 90% occurring once. Sequencing was performed on peripheral blood, taken in a trial of Ad26.COV2.S vaccine versus placebo. The receptor set was obtained from a person aged 18 to 65 who received the Ad26.COV2.S COVID-19 vaccine or a placebo. Both conserved end residues are part of each CDR3. D genes are given only for firm matches. Size is stated for part of the rows, as once, few or many counts, or as a class when the clone is expanded.

length,size,D,V,J,DNA,CDR3
15,.,.,TRBV7-8,TRBJ2-5,TGTGCCAGCAGCCCTAGTTGGACGGAGAAAGAGACCCAGTACTTC,CASSPSWTEKETQYF
15,.,.,TRBV18,TRBJ1-4,TGTGCCAGCTCACCATTTTCAGGGGATGTTGAAAAACTGTTTTTT,CASSPFSGDVEKLFF
12,.,.,TRBV7-3,TRBJ2-1,TGTGCCAGCAGCACCCGTGGGGGCCTACAGTTCTTC,CASSTRGGLQFF
15,.,TRBD2,TRBV5-1,TRBJ2-2,TGCGCCAGCAGCCCCAGCGGGGGAAACACCGGGGAGCTGTTTTTT,CASSPSGGNTGELFF
15,.,TRBD2,TRBV6-4,TRBJ2-2,TGTGCCAGCAGGCGGGAGGGTAGGAACACCGGGGAGCTGTTTTTT,CASRREGRNTGELFF
17,.,.,TRBV7-9,TRBJ2-3,TGTGCCAGCAGCTTTGATGGAATACAGGTCCACACAGATACGCAGTATTTT,CASSFDGIQVHTDTQYF
13,.,.,TRBV7-9,TRBJ2-7,TGTGCCAGCGGACTGACAAGAAACTACGAGCAGTACTTC,CASGLTRNYEQYF
15,.,.,TRBV5-4,TRBJ2-7,TGTGCCAGCAGCTTGGGGGGACAATCGGAATACGAGCAGTACTTC,CASSLGGQSEYEQYF
15,.,.,TRBV25-1,TRBJ2-5,TGTGCCAGCAGGGGCCCGGGACACAATGGGGAGACCCAGTACTTC,CASRGPGHNGETQYF
13,.,.,TRBV28,TRBJ2-1,TGTGCCAGCAAGGAGCGGGCCTACAATGAGCAGTTCTTC,CASKERAYNEQFF
14,.,TRBD2,TRBV30,TRBJ2-6,TGTGCCTGGGGGAGGGGATTAGGGGCCAACGTCCTGACTTTC,CAWGRGLGANVLTF
14,.,TRBD1,TRBV11-2,TRBJ2-4,TGTGCCAGCAGTTACCTAGGACAGGGAAGCATTCAGTACTTC,CASSYLGQGSIQYF
15,.,.,TRBV6-1,TRBJ1-2,TGTGCCAGCAGTGAAGCGGCCAGAACCGTCGAAGGCTACACCTTC,CASSEAARTVEGYTF
14,.,.,TRBV6-5,TRBJ2-7,TGTGCCAGCAGTTATGGTCAGGGCACCTACGAGCAGTACTTC,CASSYGQGTYEQYF
15,.,.,TRBV5-5,TRBJ1-5,TGTGCCAGCAGCTTGGCGGGCAGGGAAGATCAGCCCCAGCATTTT,CASSLAGREDQPQHF
15,.,TRBD2,TRBV2,TRBJ2-1,TGTGCCAGCACCGCCGGGACTAGAACAATCGATGAGCAGTTCTTC,CASTAGTRTIDEQFF
13,.,TRBD2,TRBV20-1,TRBJ2-1,TGCAGTGCTAGTAGCGGGAGTGGGCATGAGCAGTTCTTC,CSASSGSGHEQFF
19,.,.,TRBV7-9,TRBJ2-1,TGTGCCAGCAGCTCCCCTTTTGTGGTGGCGGGAATCTCCTACAATGAGCAGTTCTTC,CASSSPFVVAGISYNEQFF
16,once,.,TRBV28,TRBJ1-3,TGTGCCAGCAGTCTCCAACAGGTCTTCTCTGGAAACACCATATATTTT,CASSLQQVFSGNTIYF
13,.,.,TRBV6-5,TRBJ1-1,TGTGCCAGCACCTCCTCAGGGTACACTGAAGCTTTCTTT,CASTSSGYTEAFF
17,.,TRBD1,TRBV5-6,TRBJ1-5,TGTGCCAGCAGCTCGACAGAAGACAGGGTCCGCAATCAGCCCCAGCATTTT,CASSSTEDRVRNQPQHF
18,.,.,TRBV6-2/TRBV6-3,TRBJ1-5,TGTGCCAGCAGTTTCCCAACCCGGACATCGATTAGCAATCAGCCCCAGCATTTT,CASSFPTRTSISNQPQHF
15,once,.,TRBV29-1,TRBJ2-1,TGCAGCGTTGCCAGGGGAAGGGACCCCTACAATGAGCAGTTCTTC,CSVARGRDPYNEQFF
11,.,.,TRBV20-1,TRBJ1-2,TGCAGTGCTAGATTGGACTATGGCTACACCTTC,CSARLDYGYTF
15,once,.,TRBV10-3,TRBJ2-7,TGTGCCATCGCGGTCCTCGGGACAAGCTCCTACGAGCAGTACTTC,CAIAVLGTSSYEQYF
16,.,.,TRBV28,TRBJ2-3,TGTGCCAGCAACGAGCGGCTACTAACCGGCACAGATACGCAGTATTTT,CASNERLLTGTDTQYF
13,.,.,TRBV12-3/TRBV12-4,TRBJ2-5,TGTGCCAGCAGTTGGTCCCGGCAAGAGACCCAGTACTTC,CASSWSRQETQYF
18,.,.,TRBV28,TRBJ2-1,TGTGCCAGCAGTCCACCCACCCGGCGGGCAGTCTCCTACAATGAGCAGTTCTTC,CASSPPTRRAVSYNEQFF
16,once,.,TRBV6-5,TRBJ1-2,TGTGCCAGCAGTTACTCGAAGGGGACAATAAACTATGGCTACACCTTC,CASSYSKGTINYGYTF
12,.,TRBD2,TRBV12-3/TRBV12-4,TRBJ2-7,TGTGCCAGCTCGCGGGGGGGCTACGAGCAGTACTTC,CASSRGGYEQYF
12,.,.,TRBV11-2,TRBJ1-1,TGTGCCAGCAGCTCATCTTCCACTGAAGCTTTCTTT,CASSSSSTEAFF
17,.,TRBD2,TRBV25-1,TRBJ2-1,TGTGCCAGCAGCCCCTTGACGACTAGCAGCTCCTACAATGAGCAGTTCTTC,CASSPLTTSSSYNEQFF
13,.,.,TRBV30,TRBJ1-5,TGTGCCTGGAGTGGTGAGGTTAATCAGCCCCAGCATTTT,CAWSGEVNQPQHF
15,.,TRBD1,TRBV7-8,TRBJ1-5,TGTGCCAGCAGCTTAGACAGGGGGCGAAATCAGCCCCAGCATTTT,CASSLDRGRNQPQHF
12,.,.,TRBV28,TRBJ2-7,TGTGCCAGCAGTTCGACACTCTACGAGCAGTACTTC,CASSSTLYEQYF
14,.,.,TRBV5-1,TRBJ2-7,TGCGCCAGCAGCTTCGGGGCTAGCTCTTACGAGCAGTACTTC,CASSFGASSYEQYF
13,few,.,TRBV6-6,TRBJ2-4,TGTGCCAGTCTGGGGGGAACTAAAAACATTCAGTACTTC,CASLGGTKNIQYF
12,.,.,TRBV12-3/TRBV12-4,TRBJ2-7,TGTGCCAGCGGGGGCGCCGACTACGAGCAGTACTTC,CASGGADYEQYF
16,.,TRBD2,TRBV4-2,TRBJ2-3,TGTGCCAGCAGCCCGAGGCTAGCGGGGAGAACAGATACGCAGTATTTT,CASSPRLAGRTDTQYF
14,.,TRBD2,TRBV11-2,TRBJ2-4,TGTGCCACCTCCCGGGTAGCGGGGTCGAACATTCAGTACTTC,CATSRVAGSNIQYF
17,.,TRBD1,TRBV28,TRBJ1-6,TGTGCCAGCACCCCGGCGGAGGGGGCGCGCCGTAATTCACCCCTCCACTTT,CASTPAEGARRNSPLHF
16,.,.,TRBV6-1,TRBJ2-7,TGTGCCAGCAGTGAAGAACGGCTGAGGGTCCCCTACGAGCAGTACTTC,CASSEERLRVPYEQYF
14,.,.,TRBV6-2/TRBV6-3,TRBJ2-7,TGTGCCAGCAGTTATGGGTACCTGATCCACGAGCAGTACTTC,CASSYGYLIHEQYF
10,.,.,TRBV11-2,TRBJ1-5,TGTGCCAGCCCTGGGGAGCCCCAGCATTTT,CASPGEPQHF
17,.,TRBD2,TRBV7-2,TRBJ2-5,TGTGCCAGCAGCTTAATAGGACTAGCGGGGGGTTCTGAGACCCAGTACTTC,CASSLIGLAGGSETQYF
13,.,TRBD2,TRBV12-5,TRBJ2-1,TGTGCTAGTGCGGGACTAGTTTACAATGAGCAGTTCTTC,CASAGLVYNEQFF
16,.,TRBD2,TRBV7-2,TRBJ2-7,TGTGCCAGCAGCCTCATGACTAGCGGGGTTACCTACGAGCAGTACTTC,CASSLMTSGVTYEQYF
14,.,TRBD1,TRBV5-6,TRBJ2-7,TGTGCCAGCAGCTTTGGGACAGGAACCTACGAGCAGTACTTC,CASSFGTGTYEQYF
13,.,.,TRBV27,TRBJ2-1,TGTGCCACCGCCGGGAGCTCCTACAATGAGCAGTTCTTC,CATAGSSYNEQFF
14,.,TRBD1,TRBV10-3,TRBJ1-2,TGTGCCATCAGTGAACCAGGGGGCAACTATGGCTACACCTTC,CAISEPGGNYGYTF
15,.,.,TRBV7-3,TRBJ2-4,TGTGCCAGCAGCTCTACCGGGGGAGCCAAAAACATTCAGTACTTC,CASSSTGGAKNIQYF